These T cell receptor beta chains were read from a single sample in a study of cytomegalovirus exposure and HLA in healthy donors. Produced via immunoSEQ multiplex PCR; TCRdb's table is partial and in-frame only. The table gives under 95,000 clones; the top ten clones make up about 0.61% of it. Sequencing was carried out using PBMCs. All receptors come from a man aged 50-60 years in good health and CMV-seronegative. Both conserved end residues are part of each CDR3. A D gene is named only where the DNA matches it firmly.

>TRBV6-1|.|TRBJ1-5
CASRTGGENQPQHF
TGTGCCAGCCGTACGGGGGGCGAAAATCAGCCCCAGCATTTT
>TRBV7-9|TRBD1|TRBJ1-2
CASSPGQGGGYTF
TGTGCCAGCAGTCCAGGACAGGGAGGAGGCTACACCTTC
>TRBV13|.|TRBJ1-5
CASSFGGSGQPQHF
TGTGCCAGCAGCTTTGGGGGGTCAGGGCAGCCCCAGCATTTT
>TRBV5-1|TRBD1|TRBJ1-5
CASSSGQEGQPQHF
TGCGCCAGCAGCTCGGGACAGGAGGGTCAGCCCCAGCATTTT
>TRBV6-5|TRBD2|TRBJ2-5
CASSPGLAEETQYF
TGTGCCAGCAGTCCGGGACTAGCGGAAGAGACCCAGTACTTC
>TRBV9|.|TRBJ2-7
CASSVHREGEQYF
TGTGCCAGCAGCGTCCACAGGGAGGGAGAGCAGTACTTC
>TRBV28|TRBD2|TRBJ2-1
CASSLLAGGNNEQFF
TGTGCCAGCAGTTTACTAGCGGGGGGGAATAATGAGCAGTTCTTC
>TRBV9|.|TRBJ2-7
CASSSRDTSYEQYF
TGTGCCAGCAGCTCCCGGGACACCTCCTACGAGCAGTACTTC
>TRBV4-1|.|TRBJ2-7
CASSFRLAGYEQYF
TGCGCCAGCAGCTTCCGCTTGGCTGGCTACGAGCAGTACTTC
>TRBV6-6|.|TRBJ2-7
CASPRFASAAPNEQYF
TGTGCCAGCCCGCGTTTTGCTAGCGCGGCCCCTAACGAGCAGTACTTC
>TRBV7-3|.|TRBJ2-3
CASSLQGPSTDTQYF
TGTGCCAGCAGCTTACAGGGCCCCAGCACAGATACGCAGTATTTT
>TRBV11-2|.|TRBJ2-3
CASSLGFRGAYTDTQYF
TGTGCCAGCAGCTTAGGATTCAGGGGCGCGTACACAGATACGCAGTATTTT
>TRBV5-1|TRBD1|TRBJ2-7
CASSPRKGQGAYEQYF
TGCGCCAGCAGCCCGCGAAAGGGACAGGGGGCATACGAGCAGTACTTC
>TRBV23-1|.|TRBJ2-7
CASSRVRGAYEQYF
TGCGCCAGCAGTCGAGTCAGGGGGGCGTACGAGCAGTACTTC
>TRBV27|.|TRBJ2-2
CASSLEDTNTGELFF
TGTGCCAGCAGTTTAGAGGACACGAACACCGGGGAGCTGTTTTTT
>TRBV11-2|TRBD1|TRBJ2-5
CASSLGAFGTDTGETQYF
TGTGCCAGCAGCTTAGGCGCTTTCGGGACAGATACAGGGGAGACCCAGTACTTC
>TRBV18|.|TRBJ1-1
CASSPRATLNTEAFF
TGTGCCAGCTCACCACGCGCGACTTTGAACACTGAAGCTTTCTTT
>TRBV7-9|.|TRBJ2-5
CASSLPGGGETQYF
TGTGCCAGCAGCCTGCCAGGGGGAGGAGAGACCCAGTACTTC
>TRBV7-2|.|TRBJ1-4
CASSPGGGTNEKLFF
TGTGCCAGCAGCCCAGGCGGGGGTACTAATGAAAAACTGTTTTTT
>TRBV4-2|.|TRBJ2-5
CASSQGSQGGQETQYF
TGTGCCAGCAGCCAAGGGTCTCAGGGTGGGCAAGAGACCCAGTACTTC
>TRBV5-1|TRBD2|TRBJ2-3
CASSGGASGGSDTQYF
TGCGCCAGCAGCGGCGGGGCTAGCGGGGGCTCAGATACGCAGTATTTT
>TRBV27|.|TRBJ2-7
CASSLSGGGGSWYEQYF
TGTGCCAGCAGTTTATCTGGAGGGGGGGGTTCGTGGTACGAGCAGTACTTC
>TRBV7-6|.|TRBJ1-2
CASSLKGEGGGYTF
TGTGCCAGCAGCTTAAAAGGGGAGGGTGGTGGCTACACCTTC
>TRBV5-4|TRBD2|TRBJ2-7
CASSSLAGGVYEQYF
TGTGCCAGCAGCTCCTTAGCGGGGGGTGTCTACGAGCAGTACTTC
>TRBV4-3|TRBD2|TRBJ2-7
CASSQDQWGGYEQYF
TGCGCCAGCAGCCAAGATCAGTGGGGGGGCTACGAGCAGTACTTC
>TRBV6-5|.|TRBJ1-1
CASSFRENTEAFF
TGTGCCAGCAGTTTCAGGGAGAACACTGAAGCTTTCTTT
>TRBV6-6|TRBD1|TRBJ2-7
CASGRDRVIYEQYF
TGTGCCAGCGGAAGGGACAGGGTAATTTACGAGCAGTACTTC
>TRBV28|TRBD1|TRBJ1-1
CASSLVGQGGRAFF
TGTGCCAGCAGTTTAGTAGGACAGGGAGGGAGAGCTTTCTTT
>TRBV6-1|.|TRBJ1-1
CASSDGPRHSVDTEAFF
TGTGCCAGCAGTGACGGTCCAAGACACTCTGTCGACACTGAAGCTTTCTTT
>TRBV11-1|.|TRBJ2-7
CASSNREGTYEQYF
TGTGCCAGCAGCAACAGGGAGGGAACCTACGAGCAGTACTTC
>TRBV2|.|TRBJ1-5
CASSLDTYQPQHF
TGTGCCAGCAGTCTTGACACGTATCAGCCCCAGCATTTT
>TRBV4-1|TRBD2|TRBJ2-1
CASSQVYLAGGYNEQFF
TGCGCCAGCAGCCAGGTTTATCTAGCGGGGGGATACAATGAGCAGTTCTTC
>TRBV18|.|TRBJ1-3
CASSPQVSRGNTIYF
TGTGCCAGCTCACCCCAGGTCTCTCGAGGGAACACCATATATTTT
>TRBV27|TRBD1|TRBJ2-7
CASSNRDRGSYEQYF
TGTGCCAGCAGTAACCGGGACAGGGGCTCCTACGAGCAGTACTTC
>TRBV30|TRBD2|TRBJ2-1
CAWSVASGGAYEQFF
TGTGCCTGGAGTGTAGCTAGCGGGGGGGCATATGAGCAGTTCTTC
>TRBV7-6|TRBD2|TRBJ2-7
CASRELAGAAYEQYF
TGTGCCAGCAGGGAACTAGCGGGGGCCGCCTACGAGCAGTACTTC
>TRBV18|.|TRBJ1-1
CASSPGRNTEAFF
TGTGCCAGCTCACCTGGGAGGAACACTGAAGCTTTCTTT